The 27 T cell receptor beta chains below were found in one sample sequenced in a study of T cells in Graves' hyperthyroidism and ophthalmopathy. It was RNA transcripts that yielded the amplified TCR beta CDR3 regions. First-round RT-PCR of the TCR CDR3 relied on the HTBI primer set. A single record per CDR3 protein comes from TCRdb applying MiXCR to the multiplex PCR reads. The sample gives approximately 420,000 distinct CDR3 sequences, around 14% of which show up once; approximately 32% is in the top ten. Sequenced input: blood. The receptors were gathered from a woman in her thirties with Graves' hyperthyroidism.

The V gene is TRBV19, the J gene TRBJ1-2; maybe TRBD1 (5 bases). The CDR3 spans 14 residues. The germline V gene has CDR1 LNHDA and CDR2 SQIVND (reference sequence). Between the trimmed V and J ends, which lost 5 bases and 5 bases, there was a span of 15 bases. CDR3 DNA: TGTGCCAGTAGTGGGACGGACCTGGGATATGGCTACACCTTC. The encoded protein is CASSGTDLGYGYTF.

There are a few counts of this clonotype. The chain joins TRBV6-1 to TRBJ1-4, with a possible D match to TRBD1 (6 bases). This CDR3 has 12 residues. CDR1 and CDR2 from the germline V gene are MNHNS and SASEGT. V was clipped by 6 bases and J by 13 bases, with 15 bases between them. DNA of the CDR3: TGTGCCAGCAGAGGACAGTCGCCGGGACTGTTTTTT. It specifies CASRGQSPGLFF.

This clonotype was recorded at least ten times. The gene calls are TRBV7-2 and TRBJ2-1; D not resolved. Germline CDR1 reads SGHTA; CDR2 reads FQGNSA. The CDR3 consists of 14 residues. The V end was cut by 7 bases, the J end by 0 bases, with 10 bases between. The DNA of the CDR3 is TGTGCCAGCAATAGGGTGAGCTCCTACAATGAGCAGTTCTTC. Its translation: CASNRVSSYNEQFF.

The chain joins TRBV7-9 to TRBJ2-1, with 10 bases matching TRBD1. The CDR3 runs 15 residues. The V gene end was trimmed by 6 bases and the J gene end by 8 bases; junction bases not matched to a gene: 10. Per germline, CDR1 SEHNR and CDR2 FQNEAQ (reference sequence). CDR3: CASRNGQGVVDEQFF. CDR3 nucleotide sequence: TGTGCCAGCAGAAACGGACAGGGGGTCGTTGATGAGCAGTTCTTC. Filled out from reference TRBV7-9 and TRBJ2-1, the complete variable domain reads DTGVSQNPRHKITKRGQNVTFRCDPISEHNRLYWYRQTLGQGPEFLTYFQNEAQLEKSRLLSDRFSAERPKGSFSTLEIQRTEQGDSAMYLCASRNGQGVVDEQFFGPGTRLTVL.

The V and J genes are TRBV7-6 and TRBJ2-3, with TRBD1 matching 10 bases. Germline trimming cut 2 bases from V and 1 base from J; bases unmatched to any gene: 6. This CDR3 has 17 residues. Germline CDR1 SGHVS, CDR2 FNYEAQ. The DNA for the CDR3 is TGTGCCAGCAGCTTACTTCCCGGGACAGGGGGCACAGATACGCAGTATTTT. Amino acid sequence: CASSLLPGTGGTDTQYF.

V usage is TRBV6-1 and J usage is TRBJ2-7, with D perhaps given as TRBD1 or TRBD2 (7 bases each). V was pared by 6 bases and J by 4 bases, with 22 bases between. In germline, CDR1 is MNHNS, CDR2 SASEGT. The CDR3 totals 16 residues. The DNA for the CDR3 is TGTGCCAGCAGAGCGTCTAGCGGAGGGGGCCTTTACGAGCAGTACTTC. It specifies CASRASSGGGLYEQYF.

This clonotype appeared many times. The gene calls are TRBV20-1 and TRBJ2-1, with 13 nucleotides matching TRBD2. In germline, CDR1 is DFQATT, CDR2 SNEGSKA (reference sequence). CDR3 size: 14 residues. Trimming cost V 6 bases and J 9 bases; bases outside gene matches: 8. The chain's CDR3 is CSAKLAGGVGEQFF. CDR3 in DNA: TGCAGTGCAAAACTAGCGGGGGGGGTTGGTGAGCAGTTCTTC.

The chain links TRBV19 to TRBJ2-3; D unresolved. The germline V and J ends were trimmed by 10 bases and 0 bases, with 11 bases remaining between them. Germline V gene sequence: CDR1 LNHDA, CDR2 SQIVND (reference sequence). CDR3 length: 13 residues. This CDR3 is CATLGRSTDTQYF. CDR3 DNA: TGTGCCACCCTGGGTCGAAGCACAGATACGCAGTATTTT.

The V gene is TRBV5-1, the J gene TRBJ1-1, with 12 bases lining up with TRBD1. Germline V gene lookup returns CDR1 SGHRS and CDR2 YFSETQ. J was trimmed by 5 bases and V by 6 bases; bases with no gene match: 8. The CDR3 sequence is 15 residues long. CDR3 in DNA: TGCGCCAGCACCCCGGGACAGGGGGCGCCGACTGAAGCTTTCTTT. It encodes CASTPGQGAPTEAFF.

This clonotype was found many times. This rearrangement joins TRBV7-3 to TRBJ1-1; D ambiguous. The CDR3 loop spans 15 amino acids. V lost 2 bases and J lost 5, with 15 bases in between. The V gene's germline CDR1 is SGHTA and CDR2 FQGTGA. CDR3 in DNA: TGTGCCAGCAGCTTAGGCAGGACTCAACGGACTGAAGCTTTCTTT. Translating it yields CASSLGRTQRTEAFF.

Note on this clonotype: A read error is possible here, since a much larger clone lies one base away. CDR3 region: CASSQGLDNQPQRF. The CDR3 region has the DNA TGTGCCAGCAGCCAAGGACTGGACAATCAGCCCCAGCGTTTT. The chain links TRBV3-1 to TRBJ1-5; a weak D match, TRBD1 (5 bases). The CDR3 spans 14 residues. The V gene's germline CDR1 is LGHDT and CDR2 YNNKEL (reference sequence).

There are a few counts of this clonotype. The chain is built from TRBV7-9 and TRBJ1-1, with D possibly matching TRBD1 (6 bases). This CDR3 contains 13 residues. V lost 4 bases and J lost 0, with 6 bases in between. Germline V gene data show CDR1 as SEHNR and CDR2 as FQNEAQ (reference sequence). The CDR3 sequence: CASSWDMNTEAFF. The CDR3 region has the DNA TGTGCCAGCAGCTGGGACATGAACACTGAAGCTTTCTTT. Complete variable domain (other parts from reference TRBV7-9 and TRBJ1-1): DTGVSQNPRHKITKRGQNVTFRCDPISEHNRLYWYRQTLGQGPEFLTYFQNEAQLEKSRLLSDRFSAERPKGSFSTLEIQRTEQGDSAMYLCASSWDMNTEAFFGQGTRLTVV.

The rearrangement joins TRBV12-3 or TRBV12-4 to TRBJ2-1, with 13 positions matching TRBD2. The CDR3 is made up of 15 amino acids. Losses at the gene ends were 5 bases for V and 5 bases for J; bases not matched to a gene: 3. CDR3 amino acids: CASSTSGRADNEQFF. The CDR3 nucleotides read TGTGCCAGCAGTACTAGCGGGAGGGCCGACAATGAGCAGTTCTTC.

Ten or more counts support this clonotype. V gene TRBV20-1 combines with J gene TRBJ1-5; tentative D call: TRBD1 (5 bases). Germline V gene lookup returns CDR1 DFQATT and CDR2 SNEGSKA (reference sequence). The V and J ends lost 1 base and 7 bases respectively, with 11 bases between them. The CDR3 is 13 amino acids. CDR3 bases: TGCAGTGCTAGAGTTACAGGAAACCAGCCCCAGCATTTT. It translates to CSARVTGNQPQHF.

This clonotype was detected ten times or more. The J gene is TRBJ2-2, the V gene TRBV28; no firm D call. The CDR3 is 12 residues long. Trimming removed 2 bases from V and 6 bases from J, with 4 bases in between. Germline V gene sequence: CDR1 MDHEN, CDR2 SYDVKM. This chain's CDR3 is CASSLAPGELFF. CDR3 sequence (DNA): TGTGCCAGCAGTTTAGCCCCCGGGGAGCTGTTTTTT.

The sample holds a few counts of this clonotype. The chain links TRBV3-1 to TRBJ1-2; D unclear. The CDR3 length is 14 residues. Germline CDR1 reads LGHDT; CDR2 reads YNNKEL (reference sequence). V was pared by 1 base and J by 3 bases, with 9 bases between. The CDR3 spells CASSQGRAYYGYTF. As DNA, the CDR3 is TGTGCCAGCAGCCAAGGAAGGGCATACTATGGCTACACCTTC.

The chain has TRBV7-3 and TRBJ2-1; TRBD2 agrees at 7 bases. This CDR3 is built from 19 residues. CDR1 SGHTA and CDR2 FQGTGA come from the germline V gene. The V and J ends lost 0 bases and 1 base, in that order; junction bases with no gene match: 12. The CDR3 sequence: CASSLTASGVNRSYNEQFF. The CDR3 DNA reads as TGTGCCAGCAGCTTAACGGCTAGCGGAGTAAATCGGTCCTACAATGAGCAGTTCTTC.

This clonotype was seen a few times. The V gene is TRBV6-1, the J gene TRBJ1-6, with a weak D call TRBD1 (5 bases). This CDR3 is built from 16 residues. Germline V gene sequence: CDR1 MNHNS, CDR2 SASEGT. V lost 6 bases to trimming and J lost 0 bases, with 12 bases between them. The CDR3 loop reads CASRRDLSSYNSPLHF. In DNA, the CDR3 is TGTGCCAGCAGACGGGACCTGAGCTCCTATAATTCACCCCTCCACTTT.

A remark on this clonotype: This could be a read error, since a much larger clone is one nucleotide away. The CDR3 loop reads CASSWGRGLYLAEQYF. The CDR3 nucleotides read TGTGCCAGCAGTTGGGGACGGGGGCTTTATTTGGCCGAGCAGTACTTC. This sequence joins TRBV27 and TRBJ2-7, with D possibly being TRBD1 or TRBD2 (6 bases each). The germline CDR1 and CDR2 sequences are MNHEY and SMNVEV (reference sequence). This CDR3 comprises 16 residues. Trimming removed 4 bases at V and 6 bases at J, with 22 bases between.

This clonotype was observed many times. The chain employs TRBV7-9 and TRBJ1-5; D unresolved. CDR1 is SEHNR, CDR2 FQNEAQ, per germline (reference sequence). The CDR3 sequence is 13 residues long. V was pared by 0 bases and J by 6 bases, with 6 bases between. The CDR3 sequence: CASSLALGQPQHF. DNA for the CDR3: TGTGCCAGCAGCTTAGCGCTAGGTCAGCCCCAGCATTTT.

This clonotype was found many times. The chain joins TRBV6-2 or TRBV6-3 to TRBJ2-1; D may match TRBD1 or TRBD2 (5 bases each). Germline values: CDR1 MNHEY, CDR2 SVGEGT. CDR3 length equals 11 residues. V lost 8 bases, J lost 6 bases, and 8 bases lay in between. The CDR3 loop is CASGGFNEQFF. The CDR3 DNA reads as TGTGCCAGCGGGGGATTCAATGAGCAGTTCTTC.

The chain couples TRBV28 to TRBJ2-1; D could derive from TRBD1 or TRBD2 (5 bases each). The CDR3 has 16 residues. Germline V gene data show CDR1 as MDHEN and CDR2 as SYDVKM. Trimming stripped 6 bases from V and 0 bases from J, with 15 bases between. CDR3 region: CASRSRDALSYNEQFF. The CDR3 nucleotides are TGTGCCAGCAGAAGCCGGGACGCGCTCTCCTACAATGAGCAGTTCTTC.

This clonotype was seen repeatedly, ten times or more. V gene TRBV7-3 combines with J gene TRBJ2-1, with TRBD2 identical over 10 bases. After removal of 0 bases from V and 2 bases from J, the junction contained 1 base not matched to a gene. The CDR3 totals 16 residues. Germline-derived CDR1 and CDR2 are SGHTA and FQGTGA. This CDR3 is CASSLTGTSAYNEQFF. CDR3 sequence (DNA): TGTGCCAGCAGCTTAACGGGGACTAGCGCCTACAATGAGCAGTTCTTC.

The rearrangement joins TRBV11-2 to TRBJ2-7, with no clear D. V lost 0 bases and J 4 bases, leaving 16 bases between the germline ends. The CDR3 has 16 residues. Germline V gives CDR1 SGHAT, CDR2 FQNNGV. The DNA for the CDR3 is TGTGCCAGCAGCTTAGATCCGGCAGCAAGAGGATACGAGCAGTACTTC. Protein: CASSLDPAARGYEQYF.

This clonotype turned up a few times. A much larger clone lies one base from this, so it may be a read error. This chain connects TRBV18 to TRBJ2-1; TRBD1 matches 7 bases. The length of the CDR3 is 16 residues. Germline assignment: CDR1 KGHSH and CDR2 LQKENI. The CDR3 nucleotides are TGTGCCAGCCCACCACCTCGGACAGGCACCTACAATGAGCAGTTCTTC. This translates into CASPPPRTGTYNEQFF.

The table lists this clonotype with a few counts. The chain joins TRBV3-1 to TRBJ2-1; 9 positions match TRBD2. Germline V gene data show CDR1 as LGHDT and CDR2 as YNNKEL (reference sequence). Germline trimming cut 1 base from V and 9 bases from J; bases unmatched to any gene: 4. The CDR3 is 14 residues long. The DNA of the CDR3 is TGTGCCAGCAGCCAAGTTGCGGGAGGGGCTGAGCAGTTCTTC. It specifies CASSQVAGGAEQFF.

This clonotype appeared many times. The rearrangement joins TRBV12-3 or TRBV12-4 to TRBJ1-6; no clear D gene. This CDR3 comprises 14 residues. V shed 3 bases and J shed 9 bases, with 12 bases lying between them. This chain's CDR3 is CASSLLEVGSPLHF. The CDR3 region has the DNA TGTGCCAGCAGTTTGTTGGAGGTGGGTTCACCCCTCCACTTT.